The 11 T cell receptor beta chains in this list originate from one sample, sequenced in a study of radiotherapy plus CTLA-4 blockade in lung cancer. The assay was immunoSEQ multiplex PCR, and TCRdb's table has in-frame clones only and misses some. This sample has 83,000 or so clones, with over 80% found just once. The sequencing here drew on peripheral blood, taken from a patient treated with radiotherapy plus ipilimumab. These receptors all stem from a human donor with non-small cell lung cancer who had stable disease on radiotherapy plus ipilimumab.

The rearrangement joins TRBV6-1 to TRBJ1-1, with 9 bases identical to TRBD1. Trimming took 3 bases from V and 6 from J; bases not matched to a gene: 8. The length of the CDR3 is 15 residues. The V gene's germline CDR1 is MNHNS and CDR2 SASEGT. The CDR3 DNA reads TGTGCCAGCAGTGAGCGGGACAGGGTATTGGCTGAAGCTTTCTTT. This gives the protein CASSERDRVLAEAFF.

The J gene is TRBJ2-1, the V gene TRBV23-1; 9 bases agree with TRBD1. TRBV23-1 is an ORF, and what it does is uncertain. V dropped 2 bases and J dropped 5; count of bases not matched to a gene: 13. CDR3 size: 18 residues. The CDR3 protein is CASSQRLPGQGNDNEQFF. CDR3 DNA sequence: TGCGCCAGCAGTCAACGCTTACCGGGACAGGGAAACGACAATGAGCAGTTCTTC.

The CDR3 coding sequence is TGTGCCAGCAGTTTATTGTACGGACAGGGGCTTAATGAAAAACTGTTTTTT. Translation: CASSLLYGQGLNEKLFF. J is TRBJ1-4 and V is TRBV27; 9 bases are a match to TRBD1. The CDR3 runs to 17 residues. CDR1 and CDR2 (germline): MNHEY, SMNVEV (reference sequence). After removal of 1 base from V and 4 bases from J, the junction contained 7 bases not matched to a gene.

This rearrangement joins TRBV5-1 to TRBJ2-7, with 9 bases fitting TRBD2. Germline V gene lookup returns CDR1 SGHRS and CDR2 YFSETQ. The CDR3 is 15 residues long. V dropped 0 bases and J dropped 1; count of bases not matched to a gene: 2. CDR3: CASSLGTSDSYEQYF. The CDR3 region has the DNA TGCGCCAGCAGCTTGGGGACTAGCGATTCCTACGAGCAGTACTTC.

A single count supports this clone. V is TRBV10-3 and J is TRBJ2-3; TRBD2 aligns across 9 bases. CDR3 length equals 14 residues. Germline CDR1 is ENHRY and CDR2 is SYGVKD. After removal of 9 bases from V and 4 bases from J, the junction contained 8 bases not matched to a gene. CDR3 nucleotides: TGTGCCATGCGGGAGCGGGGGGCGGCAGATACGCAGTATTTT. Translated, it gives CAMRERGAADTQYF.

This chain uses TRBV5-1 with TRBJ2-1; the match to TRBD2 covers 9 bases. V trimming: 2 bases; J trimming: 6 bases; junction bases outside the gene matches: 6. The germline V gene encodes CDR1 SGHRS and CDR2 YFSETQ. The CDR3 spans 15 residues. This chain's CDR3 is CASSFKGSGSNEQFF. The CDR3 DNA sequence: TGCGCCAGCAGCTTTAAGGGTAGCGGGAGCAATGAGCAGTTCTTC.

The rearrangement links TRBV11-2 to TRBJ2-7; 11 bases are shared with TRBD2. The germline V gene has CDR1 SGHAT and CDR2 FQNNGV. The CDR3 contains 15 residues. The junction had 6 bases not matched to a gene; V was cut back by 4 bases and J by 4 bases. The CDR3 sequence is CASSWGLADGYEQYF. In DNA form, the CDR3 reads TGTGCCAGCAGCTGGGGACTAGCGGATGGTTACGAGCAGTACTTC.

CDR3: CASSPGTRGIEETQYF. The CDR3 bases are TGCGCCAGCAGCCCAGGGACTAGAGGGATCGAAGAGACCCAGTACTTC. The chain has TRBV5-1 and TRBJ2-5; 8 bases agree with TRBD2. With V trimmed by 4 bases and J by 3 bases, 11 bases remained unmatched. Per germline, CDR1 SGHRS and CDR2 YFSETQ. This CDR3 comprises 16 residues.

This rearrangement joins TRBV28 to TRBJ1-2; D unresolved. Trimming stripped 5 bases from V and 5 bases from J, with 12 bases between. From germline, CDR1 is MDHEN and CDR2 SYDVKM. The CDR3 totals 13 residues. This CDR3 is CASSVGRGYGYTF. The CDR3 DNA sequence: TGTGCCAGCAGTGTAGGGCGGGGTTATGGCTACACCTTC.

The rearrangement links TRBV7-2 to TRBJ1-2; TRBD1 matches 7 bases. The CDR3 extends over 15 amino acids. V trimming: 5 bases; J trimming: 4 bases; junction bases outside the gene matches: 10. Germline V gene lookup returns CDR1 SGHTA and CDR2 FQGNSA. CDR3 nucleotides: TGTGCCAGCAGCCCCTGGGACAGTCCTAGCTATGGCTACACCTTC. Translating it yields CASSPWDSPSYGYTF.

Ten or more counts support this clone. V usage is TRBV10-3 and J usage is TRBJ1-6, with no clear D. Trimming took off 10 bases at V and 5 bases at J, with 9 bases between the two ends. This CDR3 is 12 amino acids long. Looked up from germline, CDR1 is ENHRY and CDR2 is SYGVKD. CDR3 residues: CATGFDNSPLHF. CDR3 nucleotide sequence: TGTGCCACCGGCTTCGATAATTCACCCCTCCACTTT.